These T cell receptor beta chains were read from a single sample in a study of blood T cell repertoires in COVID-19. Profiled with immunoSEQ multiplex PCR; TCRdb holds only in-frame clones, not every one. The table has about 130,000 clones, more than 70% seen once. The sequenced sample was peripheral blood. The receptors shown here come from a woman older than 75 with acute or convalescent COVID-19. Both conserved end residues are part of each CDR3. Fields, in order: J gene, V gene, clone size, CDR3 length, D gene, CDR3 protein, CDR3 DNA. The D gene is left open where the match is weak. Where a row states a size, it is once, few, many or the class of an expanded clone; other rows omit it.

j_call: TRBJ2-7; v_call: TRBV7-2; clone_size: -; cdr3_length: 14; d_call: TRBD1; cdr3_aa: CASSRAQGAGEQYF; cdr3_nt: TGTGCCAGCAGCCGCGCGCAGGGGGCGGGCGAGCAGTACTTC
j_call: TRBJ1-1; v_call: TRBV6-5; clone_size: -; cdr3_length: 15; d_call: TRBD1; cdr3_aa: CASSFGTGRSGEAFF; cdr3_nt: TGTGCCAGCAGTTTTGGGACAGGGAGGTCGGGTGAAGCTTTCTTT
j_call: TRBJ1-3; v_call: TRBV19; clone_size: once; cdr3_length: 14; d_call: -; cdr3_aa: CASQTGISGNTIYF; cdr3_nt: TGTGCCAGTCAGACAGGCATCTCTGGAAACACCATATATTTT
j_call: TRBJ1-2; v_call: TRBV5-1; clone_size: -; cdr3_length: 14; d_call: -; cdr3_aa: CASSLERGNYGYTF; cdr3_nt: TGCGCCAGCAGCCTAGAGAGAGGGAACTATGGCTACACCTTC
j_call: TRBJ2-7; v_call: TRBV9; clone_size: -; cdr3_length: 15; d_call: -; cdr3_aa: CASSAYPGETYEQYF; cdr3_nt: TGTGCCAGCAGCGCATACCCGGGTGAGACCTACGAGCAGTACTTC
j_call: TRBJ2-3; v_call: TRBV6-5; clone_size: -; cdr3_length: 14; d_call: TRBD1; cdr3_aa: CASRGQGTTDTQYF; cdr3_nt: TGTGCCAGCAGGGGACAGGGAACCACAGATACGCAGTATTTT
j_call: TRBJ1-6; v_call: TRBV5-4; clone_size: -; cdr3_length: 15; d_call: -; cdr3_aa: CASSLGGDIGSPLHF; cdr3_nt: TGTGCCAGCAGCTTGGGGGGGGATATAGGATCACCCCTCCACTTT
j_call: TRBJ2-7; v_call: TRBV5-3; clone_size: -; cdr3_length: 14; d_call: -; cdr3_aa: CARSWGVGRYEQYF; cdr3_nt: TGTGCCAGAAGCTGGGGGGTCGGGCGGTACGAGCAGTACTTC
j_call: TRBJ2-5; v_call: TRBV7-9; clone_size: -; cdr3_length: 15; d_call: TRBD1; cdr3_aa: CASSLDRGRQETQYF; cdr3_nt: TGTGCCAGCAGCTTGGACAGGGGGCGACAAGAGACCCAGTACTTC
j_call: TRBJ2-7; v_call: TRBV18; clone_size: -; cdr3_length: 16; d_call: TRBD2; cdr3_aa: CASSPFGGRLRDEQYF; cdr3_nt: TGTGCCAGCTCACCATTCGGCGGGAGGCTTCGGGACGAGCAGTACTTC
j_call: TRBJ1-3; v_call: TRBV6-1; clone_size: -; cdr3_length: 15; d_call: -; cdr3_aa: CASSEPGTSGNTIYF; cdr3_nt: TGTGCCAGCAGTGAACCCGGGACATCTGGAAACACCATATATTTT
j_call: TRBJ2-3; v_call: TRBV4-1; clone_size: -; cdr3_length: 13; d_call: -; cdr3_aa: CASSHQGVDTQYF; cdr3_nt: TGCGCCAGCAGCCACCAGGGTGTAGATACGCAGTATTTT
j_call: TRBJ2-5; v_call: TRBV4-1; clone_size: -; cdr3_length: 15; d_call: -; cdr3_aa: CASSLRQGRGETQYF; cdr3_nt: TGCGCCAGCAGCCTCCGTCAGGGGAGGGGAGAGACCCAGTACTTC
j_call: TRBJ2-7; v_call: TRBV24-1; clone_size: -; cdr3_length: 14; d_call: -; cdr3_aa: CATSSGSPYYEQYF; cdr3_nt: TGTGCCACCAGCTCAGGGTCCCCCTACTACGAGCAGTACTTC
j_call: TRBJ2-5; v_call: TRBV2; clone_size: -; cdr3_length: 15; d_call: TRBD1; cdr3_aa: CASSEGDRGAETQYF; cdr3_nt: TGTGCCAGCAGTGAGGGGGACAGGGGAGCAGAGACCCAGTACTTC
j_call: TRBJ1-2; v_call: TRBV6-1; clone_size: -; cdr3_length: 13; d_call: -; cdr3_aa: CASSEADSYGYTF; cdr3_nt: TGTGCCAGCAGTGAAGCCGACAGCTATGGCTACACCTTC
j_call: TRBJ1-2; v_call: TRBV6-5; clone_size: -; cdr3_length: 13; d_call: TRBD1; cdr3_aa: CASSYRQGYGYTF; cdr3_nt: TGTGCCAGCAGTTATCGACAGGGCTATGGCTACACCTTC
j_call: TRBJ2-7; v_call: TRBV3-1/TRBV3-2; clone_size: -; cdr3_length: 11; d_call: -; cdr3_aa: CASSQGGEQYF; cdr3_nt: TGTGCCAGCAGCCAAGGAGGGGAGCAGTACTTC
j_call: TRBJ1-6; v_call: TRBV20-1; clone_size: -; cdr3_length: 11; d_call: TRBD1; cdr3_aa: CSVGPGGSLHF; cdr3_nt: TGCAGTGTGGGGCCAGGGGGTTCCCTCCACTTT
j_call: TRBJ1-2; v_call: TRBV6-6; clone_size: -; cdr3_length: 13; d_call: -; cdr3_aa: CASSYVQAYGYTF; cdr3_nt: TGTGCCAGCAGTTATGTACAGGCCTATGGCTACACCTTC
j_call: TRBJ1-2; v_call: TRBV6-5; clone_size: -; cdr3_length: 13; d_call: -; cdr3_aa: CASTPPGQHGYTF; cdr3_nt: TGTGCCAGCACCCCCCCGGGACAACATGGCTACACCTTC
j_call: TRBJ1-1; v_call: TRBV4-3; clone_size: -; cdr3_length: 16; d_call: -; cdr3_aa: CASSQDIGRGNTEAFF; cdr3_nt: TGCGCCAGCAGCCAAGACATCGGCAGGGGGAACACTGAAGCTTTCTTT
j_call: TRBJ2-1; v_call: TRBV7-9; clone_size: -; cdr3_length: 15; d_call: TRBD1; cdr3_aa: CASSLGQGIYNEQFF; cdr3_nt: TGTGCCAGCAGCTTAGGACAGGGGATCTACAATGAGCAGTTCTTC
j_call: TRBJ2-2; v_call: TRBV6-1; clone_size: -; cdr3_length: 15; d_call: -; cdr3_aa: CASSESYGGTGELFF; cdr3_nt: TGTGCCAGCAGTGAATCCTACGGGGGCACCGGGGAGCTGTTTTTT
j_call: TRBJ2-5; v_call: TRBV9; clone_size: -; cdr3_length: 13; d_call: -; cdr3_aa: CASSVGGLGAQYF; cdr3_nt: TGTGCCAGCAGCGTAGGGGGGCTTGGGGCCCAGTACTTC
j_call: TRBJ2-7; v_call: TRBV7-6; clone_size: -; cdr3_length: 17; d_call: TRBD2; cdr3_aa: CASSLGGLAKSSYEQYF; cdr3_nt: TGTGCCAGCAGCTTAGGGGGACTAGCGAAAAGCTCCTACGAGCAGTACTTC
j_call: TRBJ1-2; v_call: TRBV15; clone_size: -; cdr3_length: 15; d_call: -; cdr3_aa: CATSRDIDRSYGYTF; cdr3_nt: TGTGCCACCAGCAGAGATATCGACAGGTCCTATGGCTACACCTTC
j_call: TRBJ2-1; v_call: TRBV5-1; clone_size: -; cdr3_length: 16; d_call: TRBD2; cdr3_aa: CASSFGSGTSGNEQFF; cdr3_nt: TGCGCCAGCAGCTTTGGTAGCGGGACATCGGGCAATGAGCAGTTCTTC
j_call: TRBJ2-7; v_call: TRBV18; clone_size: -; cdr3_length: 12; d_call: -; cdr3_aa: CASSLYRDEQYF; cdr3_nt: TGTGCCAGCTCATTATACAGGGACGAGCAGTACTTC
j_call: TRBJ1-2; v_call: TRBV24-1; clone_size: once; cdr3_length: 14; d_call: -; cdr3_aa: CATSDYRDPWGYTF; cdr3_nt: TGTGCCACCAGTGATTACAGGGATCCCTGGGGCTACACCTTC
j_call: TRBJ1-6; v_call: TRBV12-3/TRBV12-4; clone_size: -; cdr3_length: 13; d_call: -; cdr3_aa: CASSFFRDSPLHF; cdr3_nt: TGTGCCAGCAGTTTTTTCAGGGATTCACCCCTCCACTTT
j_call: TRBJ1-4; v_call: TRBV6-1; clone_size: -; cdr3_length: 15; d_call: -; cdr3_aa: CASSEARGLGEKLFF; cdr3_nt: TGTGCCAGCAGTGAAGCTAGGGGTCTAGGGGAAAAACTGTTTTTT
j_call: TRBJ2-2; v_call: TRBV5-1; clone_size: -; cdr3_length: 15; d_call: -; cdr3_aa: CASSGGQFHTGELFF; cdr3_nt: TGCGCCAGCAGCGGAGGACAGTTTCACACCGGGGAGCTGTTTTTT
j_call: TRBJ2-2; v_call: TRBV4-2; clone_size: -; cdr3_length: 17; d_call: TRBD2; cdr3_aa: CASSQGTSGVNTGELFF; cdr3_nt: TGTGCCAGCAGCCAAGGGACTAGCGGGGTTAACACCGGGGAGCTGTTTTTT
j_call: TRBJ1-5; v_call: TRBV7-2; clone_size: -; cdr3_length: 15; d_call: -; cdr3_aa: CASSLVVAANQPQHF; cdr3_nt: TGTGCCAGCAGCTTAGTCGTAGCCGCCAATCAGCCCCAGCATTTT
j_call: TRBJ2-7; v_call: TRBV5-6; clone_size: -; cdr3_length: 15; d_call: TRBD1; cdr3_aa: CASSPRQGGWYEQYF; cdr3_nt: TGTGCCAGCAGCCCGAGACAGGGGGGGTGGTACGAGCAGTACTTC
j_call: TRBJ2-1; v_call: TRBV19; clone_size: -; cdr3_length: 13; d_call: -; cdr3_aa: CASSITGYNEQFF; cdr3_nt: TGTGCCAGTAGTATTACCGGCTACAATGAGCAGTTCTTC
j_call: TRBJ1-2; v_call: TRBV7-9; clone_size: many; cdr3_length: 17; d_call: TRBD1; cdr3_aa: CASSSITGTGWDYGYTF; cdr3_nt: TGTGCCAGCAGCTCCATTACCGGGACAGGGTGGGACTATGGCTACACCTTC
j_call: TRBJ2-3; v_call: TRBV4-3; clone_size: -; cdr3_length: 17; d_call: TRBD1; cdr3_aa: CASSQDRRTGAADTQYF; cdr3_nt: TGCGCCAGCAGCCAAGATCGGCGGACAGGGGCGGCAGATACGCAGTATTTT
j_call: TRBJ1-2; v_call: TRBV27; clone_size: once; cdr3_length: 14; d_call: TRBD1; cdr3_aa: CASSWTGRSYGYTF; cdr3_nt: TGTGCCAGCAGTTGGACAGGGAGGAGCTATGGCTACACCTTC
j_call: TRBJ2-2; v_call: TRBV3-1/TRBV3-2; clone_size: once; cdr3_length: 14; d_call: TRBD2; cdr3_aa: CASSQGGGAGELFF; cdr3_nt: TGTGCCAGCAGCCAAGGGGGAGGGGCCGGGGAGCTGTTTTTT
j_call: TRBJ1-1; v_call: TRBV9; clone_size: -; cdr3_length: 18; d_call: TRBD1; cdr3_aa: CASSVVAAGTGVGTEAFF; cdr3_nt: TGTGCCAGCAGCGTAGTAGCCGCCGGGACAGGGGTAGGCACTGAAGCTTTCTTT
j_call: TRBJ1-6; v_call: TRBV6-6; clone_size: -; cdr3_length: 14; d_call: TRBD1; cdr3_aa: CASSPGTGVSPLHF; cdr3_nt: TGTGCCAGCAGCCCCGGGACAGGGGTCTCACCCCTCCACTTT
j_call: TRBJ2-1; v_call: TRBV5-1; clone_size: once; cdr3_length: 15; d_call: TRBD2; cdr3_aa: CASSLTSGSLNEQFF; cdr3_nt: TGCGCCAGCAGCCTGACTAGCGGGAGCCTCAATGAGCAGTTCTTC
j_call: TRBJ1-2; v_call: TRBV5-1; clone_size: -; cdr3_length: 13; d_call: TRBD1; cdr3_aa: CASSSGQGYGYTF; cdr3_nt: TGCGCCAGCAGCTCGGGACAGGGTTATGGCTACACCTTC
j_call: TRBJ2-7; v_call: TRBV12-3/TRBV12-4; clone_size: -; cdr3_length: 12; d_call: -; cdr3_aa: CASSFPQGEQYF; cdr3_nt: TGTGCCAGCAGTTTCCCCCAGGGCGAGCAGTACTTC
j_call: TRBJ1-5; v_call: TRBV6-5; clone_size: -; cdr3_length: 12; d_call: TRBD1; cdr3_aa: CASRTGNQPQHF; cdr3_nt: TGTGCCAGCAGGACAGGGAATCAGCCCCAGCATTTT
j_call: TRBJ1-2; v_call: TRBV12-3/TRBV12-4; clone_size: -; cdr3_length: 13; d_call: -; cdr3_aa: CASSLGREVGYTF; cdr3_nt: TGTGCCAGCAGTTTGGGCAGGGAGGTCGGCTACACCTTC
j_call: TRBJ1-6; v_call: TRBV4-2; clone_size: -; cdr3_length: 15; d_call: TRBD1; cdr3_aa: CASSRDRGDNSPLHF; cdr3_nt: TGTGCCAGCAGCCGAGACAGGGGTGATAATTCACCCCTCCACTTT
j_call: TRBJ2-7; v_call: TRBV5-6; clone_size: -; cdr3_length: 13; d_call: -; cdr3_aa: CASSFLGAYEQYF; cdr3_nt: TGTGCCAGCAGCTTCTTAGGAGCTTACGAGCAGTACTTC
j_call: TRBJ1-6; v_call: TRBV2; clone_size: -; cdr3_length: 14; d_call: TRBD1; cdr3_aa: CASRTRQGLTPLHF; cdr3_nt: TGTGCCAGCAGGACCAGACAGGGGCTGACACCCCTCCACTTT
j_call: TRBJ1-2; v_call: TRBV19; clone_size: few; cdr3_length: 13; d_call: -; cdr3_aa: CASRKETGYGYTF; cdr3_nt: TGTGCCAGTAGAAAGGAGACGGGCTATGGCTACACCTTC